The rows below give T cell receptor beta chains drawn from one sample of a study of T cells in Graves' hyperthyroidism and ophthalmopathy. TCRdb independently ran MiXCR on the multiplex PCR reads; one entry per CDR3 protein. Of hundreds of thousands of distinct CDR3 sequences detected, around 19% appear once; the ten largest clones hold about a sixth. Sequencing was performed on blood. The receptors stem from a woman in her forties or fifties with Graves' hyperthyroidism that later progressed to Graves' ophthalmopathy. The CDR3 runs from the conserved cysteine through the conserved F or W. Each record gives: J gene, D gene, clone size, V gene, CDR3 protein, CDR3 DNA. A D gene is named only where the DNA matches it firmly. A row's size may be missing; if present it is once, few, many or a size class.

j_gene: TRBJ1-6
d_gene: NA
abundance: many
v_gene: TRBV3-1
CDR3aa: CASSQELGNSPLHF
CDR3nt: TGTGCCAGCAGCCAAGAACTGGGAAATTCACCCCTCCACTTT

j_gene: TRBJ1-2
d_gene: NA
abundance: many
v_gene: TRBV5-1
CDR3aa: CASSLSQGLQTNYGYTF
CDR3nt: TGCGCCAGCAGCTTGAGCCAGGGGCTACAGACTAACTATGGCTACACCTTC

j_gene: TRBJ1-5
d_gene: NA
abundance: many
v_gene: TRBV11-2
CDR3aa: CASSEGHRDGQPQHF
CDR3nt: TGTGCCAGCAGCGAAGGACACAGGGACGGCCAGCCCCAGCATTTT

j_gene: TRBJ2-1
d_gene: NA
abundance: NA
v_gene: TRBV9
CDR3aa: CASSVRFEYNEQFF
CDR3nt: TGTGCCAGCAGCGTACGTTTCGAGTACAATGAGCAGTTCTTC

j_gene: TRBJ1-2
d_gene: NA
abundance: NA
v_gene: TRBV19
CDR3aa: CASSIRRELYGYTF
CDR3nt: TGTGCCAGTAGTATTCGACGGGAGCTCTATGGCTACACCTTC

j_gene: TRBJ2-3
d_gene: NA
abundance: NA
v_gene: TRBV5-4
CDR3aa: CASSIGQRATDTQYF
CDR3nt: TGTGCCAGCAGCATAGGACAGAGAGCCACAGATACGCAGTATTTT

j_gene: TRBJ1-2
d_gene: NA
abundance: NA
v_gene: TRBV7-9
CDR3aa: CASSIDSTYGYTF
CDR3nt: TGTGCCAGCAGCATTGACAGCACCTATGGCTACACCTTC

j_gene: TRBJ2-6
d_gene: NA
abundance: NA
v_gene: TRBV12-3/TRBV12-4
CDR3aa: CASSWRAAGANVLTF
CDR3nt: TGTGCCAGCAGTTGGAGGGCAGCTGGGGCCAACGTCCTGACTTTC

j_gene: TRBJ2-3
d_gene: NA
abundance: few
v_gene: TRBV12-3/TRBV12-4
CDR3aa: CASSRVMMGDTQYF
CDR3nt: TGTGCCAGCAGCCGGGTTATGATGGGAGATACGCAGTATTTT

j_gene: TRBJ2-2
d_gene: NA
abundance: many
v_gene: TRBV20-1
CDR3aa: CSARDVANTGELFF
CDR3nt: TGCAGTGCAAGGGACGTCGCGAACACCGGGGAGCTGTTTTTT

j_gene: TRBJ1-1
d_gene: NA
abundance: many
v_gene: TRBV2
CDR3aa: CASSVSRVGTEAFF
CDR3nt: TGTGCCAGCAGTGTGTCCCGGGTGGGCACTGAAGCTTTCTTT

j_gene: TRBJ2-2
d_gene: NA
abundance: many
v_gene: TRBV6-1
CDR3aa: CASSEGPTGELFF
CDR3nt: TGTGCCAGCAGTGAAGGGCCGACCGGGGAGCTGTTTTTT

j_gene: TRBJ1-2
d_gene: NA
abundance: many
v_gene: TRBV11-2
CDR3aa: CASSLAGRGYTF
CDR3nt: TGTGCCAGCAGCTTAGCGGGGCGAGGCTACACCTTC

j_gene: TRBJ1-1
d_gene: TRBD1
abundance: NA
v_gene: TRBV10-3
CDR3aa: CATALGTVSEAFF
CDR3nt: TGTGCCACTGCTCTCGGGACAGTCAGTGAAGCTTTCTTT

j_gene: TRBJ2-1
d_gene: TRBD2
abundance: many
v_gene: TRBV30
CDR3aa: CAWSVWTSGGATNEQFF
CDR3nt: TGTGCCTGGAGTGTCTGGACTAGCGGGGGGGCCACGAATGAGCAGTTCTTC

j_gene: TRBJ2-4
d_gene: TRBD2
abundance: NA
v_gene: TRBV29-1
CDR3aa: CSVYDGGGNIQYF
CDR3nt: TGCAGCGTCTATGACGGGGGGGGAAACATTCAGTACTTC

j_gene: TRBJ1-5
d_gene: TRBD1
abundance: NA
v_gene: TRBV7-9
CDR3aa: CASSYYEDRTLNQPQHF
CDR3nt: TGTGCCAGCAGTTACTATGAGGACAGGACCCTCAATCAGCCCCAGCATTTT

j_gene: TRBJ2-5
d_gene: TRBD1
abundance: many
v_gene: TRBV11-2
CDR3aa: CASSGIRTGAQETQYF
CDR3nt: TGTGCCAGCAGCGGCATACGAACAGGGGCCCAAGAGACCCAGTACTTC

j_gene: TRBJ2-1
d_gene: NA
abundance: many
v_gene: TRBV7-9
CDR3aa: CASSFRGSDNEQFF
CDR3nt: TGTGCCAGCAGCTTCCGTGGCAGCGACAATGAGCAGTTCTTC

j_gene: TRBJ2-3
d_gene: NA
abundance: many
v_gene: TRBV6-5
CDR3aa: CASSYSGDTQYF
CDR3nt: TGTGCCAGCAGTTACTCGGGAGATACGCAGTATTTT

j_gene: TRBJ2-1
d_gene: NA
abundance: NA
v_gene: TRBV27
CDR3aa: CASSFGRPQGEQFF
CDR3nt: TGTGCCAGCAGTTTCGGACGCCCCCAAGGTGAGCAGTTCTTC

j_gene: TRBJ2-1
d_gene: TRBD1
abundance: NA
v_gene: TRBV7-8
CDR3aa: CASSLEGGRSNEQFF
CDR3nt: TGTGCCAGCAGCTTAGAAGGGGGCAGGTCCAATGAGCAGTTCTTC